The following is a TCR beta chain sequence with its context. Germline V gives CDR1 KGHSH, CDR2 LQKENI. With 5 bases clipped from V and 3 bases from J, the junction kept 7 bases outside the gene matches. CDR3 length: 16 amino acids. In the original workflow: Scientists estimated how many nucleated cells there were by amplifying reference gene primers. Here immunoSEQ multiplex PCR was the method, and the copy in TCRdb shows in-frame clones only, minus some. That table gives V, J and clone size, and the DNA gave D and trimming. The sample has under 60,000 clones, approximately 89% seen once; the top ten hold about 13%. This record belongs to a study of blood T cell repertoires in COVID-19.

Material: peripheral blood. The chain couples TRBV18 to TRBJ2-3; 11 nucleotides align to TRBD2. The TCR comes from a human donor with active COVID-19. The donor label of this sample is uncertain. CDR3 sequence (DNA): TGTGCCAGCTCAGCTCCTACTAGCGGGAGTACAGATACGCAGTATTTT. Translating it yields CASSAPTSGSTDTQYF.